This T cell receptor (beta chain) stems from a study of blood T cell repertoires in COVID-19. On the study more broadly: The cDNA or gDNA used as material had been derived from T cells, B-cell-depleted T cells, or PBMCs.

Researchers sorted participants into cohorts using their self-reported clinical history. The study counted Cohort 3 donors as recovered given two negative PCRs, clearance, or symptom resolution. The length of the CDR3 is 13 residues. The germline gives CDR1 MRHNA, CDR2 SNTAGT. The V end was cut by 5 bases, the J end by 1 base, with 8 bases between. Generated by immunoSEQ multiplex PCR, the TCRdb table keeps only in-frame clones and is missing some. The data hold 250,000 to 300,000 clones, with around 90% observed a single time. This sequence was found in a woman under 40 who had recovered from COVID-19. The chain is built from TRBV6-4 and TRBJ1-1; the D is unclear. The sequenced material came from PBMCs or T cells enriched from blood (not recorded which). The CDR3 region is CASSLRENTEAFF. CDR3 nucleotides: TGTGCCAGCAGTTTACGCGAGAACACTGAAGCTTTCTTT.